The present entry profiles one T cell receptor (beta chain) with its context. The entry originates in a study of blood T cell repertoires in COVID-19. Under the authors' procedure: Reference gene primer amplification gave estimated nucleated cell counts. Method: immunoSEQ multiplex PCR; TCRdb's copy keeps in-frame clones and lacks some. V, J and clone size were drawn from that table, and D and trimming were deduced from the DNA. The repertoire holds over 300,000 clones, with roughly nine tenths as singletons. This CDR3 contains 13 residues. The J segment lost 1 base and the V segment lost 8 bases, leaving 4 bases of the junction unmatched. CDR1 and CDR2 from the germline V gene are KGHSH and LQKENI.

The chain has TRBV18 and TRBJ1-1; 7 positions match TRBD1. The TCR originated in a man younger than 30 who had recovered from COVID-19. The sample consisted of peripheral blood. CDR3 nucleotides: TGTGCCAGCGTACAGGGGTCGAACACTGAAGCTTTCTTT. Amino acids: CASVQGSNTEAFF.